This T cell receptor beta chain was recorded in a study of cytomegalovirus exposure and HLA in healthy donors. The CDR3 length is 15 residues. V was shortened by 2 bases and J by 2 bases, with 12 bases between the two germline ends. Germline V gives CDR1 ENHRY, CDR2 SYGVKD. On this clone: The antigen is undetermined.

Primers: 60 Vbeta forward and 13 Jbeta reverse. The protocol was immunoSEQ multiplex PCR, while the TCRdb copy is restricted to in-frame clones and leaves out a portion. In the table there are fewer than 90,000 clones, 76% of which are singletons. Findings and caveats of the study: For most subjects, TCR beta sequences were reported to predict HLA-A and HLA-B alleles with accuracy. In a later analysis, DRB1 alleles had the most associated TCRs; HLA-C alleles the fewest. Several of the most significant clusters were apparently associated with common viral pathogens in a later analysis. Most TCR sequences showed up rarely, but some public TCRs showed up in many donors.

The chain has TRBV10-3 and TRBJ1-1; D is unresolved. The clonotype was recovered from a male donor in good health and CMV-seronegative. Specimen: PBMCs. DNA of the CDR3: TGTGCCATCAGTGAGGTAGCGGGCACCAACACTGAAGCTTTCTTT. The encoded protein is CAISEVAGTNTEAFF.